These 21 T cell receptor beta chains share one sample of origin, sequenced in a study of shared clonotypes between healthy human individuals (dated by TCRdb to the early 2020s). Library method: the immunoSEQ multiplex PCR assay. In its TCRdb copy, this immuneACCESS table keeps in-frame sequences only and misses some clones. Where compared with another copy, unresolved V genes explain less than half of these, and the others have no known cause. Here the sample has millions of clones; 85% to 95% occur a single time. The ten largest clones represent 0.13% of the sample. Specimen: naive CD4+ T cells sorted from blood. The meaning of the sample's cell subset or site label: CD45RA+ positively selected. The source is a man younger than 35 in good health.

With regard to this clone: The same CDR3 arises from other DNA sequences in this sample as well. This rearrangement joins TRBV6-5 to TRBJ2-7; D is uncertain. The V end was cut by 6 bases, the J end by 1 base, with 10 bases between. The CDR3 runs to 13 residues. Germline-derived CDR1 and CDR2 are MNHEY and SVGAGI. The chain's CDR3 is CASRPGGSYEQYF. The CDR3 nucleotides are TGTGCCAGCAGGCCGGGCGGTTCCTACGAGCAGTACTTC.

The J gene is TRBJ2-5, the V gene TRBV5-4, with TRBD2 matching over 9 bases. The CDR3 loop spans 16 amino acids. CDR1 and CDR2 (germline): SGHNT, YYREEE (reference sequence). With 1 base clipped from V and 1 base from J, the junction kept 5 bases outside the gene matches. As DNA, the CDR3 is TGTGCCAGCAGCTTGTCCCTAGCGGGAAGCCAAGAGACCCAGTACTTC. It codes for CASSLSLAGSQETQYF.

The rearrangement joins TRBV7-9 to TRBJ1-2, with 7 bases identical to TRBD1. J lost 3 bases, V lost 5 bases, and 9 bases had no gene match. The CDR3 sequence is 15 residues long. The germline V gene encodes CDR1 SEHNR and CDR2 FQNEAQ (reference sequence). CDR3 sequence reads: CASSGRTGGYYGYTF. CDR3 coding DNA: TGTGCCAGCAGCGGCCGGACAGGAGGCTACTATGGCTACACCTTC.

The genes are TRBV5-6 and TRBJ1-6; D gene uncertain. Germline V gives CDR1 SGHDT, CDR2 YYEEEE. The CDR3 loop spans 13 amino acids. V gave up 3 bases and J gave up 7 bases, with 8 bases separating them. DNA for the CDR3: TGTGCCAGCAGCTCCAGAGAAAATTCACCCCTCCACTTT. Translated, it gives CASSSRENSPLHF.

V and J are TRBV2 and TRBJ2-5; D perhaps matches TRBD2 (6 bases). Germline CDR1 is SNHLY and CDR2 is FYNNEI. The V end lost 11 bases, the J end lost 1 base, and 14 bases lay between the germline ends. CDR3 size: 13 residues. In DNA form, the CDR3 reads TGTGCCCGGAGGGGTACCCCCCAAGAGACCCAGTACTTC. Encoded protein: CARRGTPQETQYF.

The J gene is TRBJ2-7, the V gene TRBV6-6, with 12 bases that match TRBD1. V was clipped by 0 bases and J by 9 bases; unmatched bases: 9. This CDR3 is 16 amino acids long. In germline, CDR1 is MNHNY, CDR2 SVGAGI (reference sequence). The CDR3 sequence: CASSYSSGTGGPLQYF. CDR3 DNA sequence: TGTGCCAGCAGTTACTCATCCGGGACAGGGGGCCCCCTGCAGTACTTC.

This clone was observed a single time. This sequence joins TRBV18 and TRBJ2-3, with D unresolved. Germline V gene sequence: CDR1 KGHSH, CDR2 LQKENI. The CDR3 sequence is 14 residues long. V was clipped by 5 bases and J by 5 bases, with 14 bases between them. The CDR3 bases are TGTGCCAGCTCAACGATGACCCCACAAGATACGCAGTATTTT. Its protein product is CASSTMTPQDTQYF.

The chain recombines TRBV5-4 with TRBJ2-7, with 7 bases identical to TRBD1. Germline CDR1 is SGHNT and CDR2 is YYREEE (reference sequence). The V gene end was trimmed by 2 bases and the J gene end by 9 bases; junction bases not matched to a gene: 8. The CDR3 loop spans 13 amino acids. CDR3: CASSFGTASGQYF. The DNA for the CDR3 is TGTGCCAGCAGCTTCGGGACAGCCAGTGGGCAGTACTTC.

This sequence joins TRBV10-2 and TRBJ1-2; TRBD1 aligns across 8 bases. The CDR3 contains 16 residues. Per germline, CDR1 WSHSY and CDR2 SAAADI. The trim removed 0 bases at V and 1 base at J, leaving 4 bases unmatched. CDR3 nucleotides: TGCGCCAGCAGTGAGTCGGCAGGGGGCAATAACTATGGCTACACCTTC. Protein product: CASSESAGGNNYGYTF.

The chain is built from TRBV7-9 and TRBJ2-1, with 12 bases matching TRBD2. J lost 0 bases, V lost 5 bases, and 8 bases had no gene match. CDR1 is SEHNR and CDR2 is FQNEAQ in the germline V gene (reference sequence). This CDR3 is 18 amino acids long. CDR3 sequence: CASSLGLAGWSSYNEQFF. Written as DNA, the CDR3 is TGTGCCAGCAGCCTCGGACTAGCGGGATGGAGCTCCTACAATGAGCAGTTCTTC. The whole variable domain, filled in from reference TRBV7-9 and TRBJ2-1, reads DTGVSQNPRHKITKRGQNVTFRCDPISEHNRLYWYRQTLGQGPEFLTYFQNEAQLEKSRLLSDRFSAERPKGSFSTLEIQRTEQGDSAMYLCASSLGLAGWSSYNEQFFGPGTRLTVL.

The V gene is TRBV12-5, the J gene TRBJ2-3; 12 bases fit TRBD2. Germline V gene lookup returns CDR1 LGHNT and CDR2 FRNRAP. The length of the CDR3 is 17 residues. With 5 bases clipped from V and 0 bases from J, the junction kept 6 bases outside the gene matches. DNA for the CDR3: TGTGCTAGTGGTCCCCGACTAGCGGGAGAGAGCACAGATACGCAGTATTTT. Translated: CASGPRLAGESTDTQYF.

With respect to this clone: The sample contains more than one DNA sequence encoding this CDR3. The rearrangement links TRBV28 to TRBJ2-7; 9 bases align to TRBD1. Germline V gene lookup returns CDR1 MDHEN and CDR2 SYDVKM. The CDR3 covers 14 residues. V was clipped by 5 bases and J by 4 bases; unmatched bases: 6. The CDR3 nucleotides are TGTGCCAGCAGTCCGGGGACAGGGTGGTACGAGCAGTACTTC. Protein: CASSPGTGWYEQYF.

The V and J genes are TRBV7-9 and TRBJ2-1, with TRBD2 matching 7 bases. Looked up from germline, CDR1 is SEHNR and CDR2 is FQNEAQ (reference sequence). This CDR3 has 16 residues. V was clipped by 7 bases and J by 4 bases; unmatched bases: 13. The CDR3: CASTNRRRGYYNEQFF. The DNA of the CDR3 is TGTGCCAGCACCAATAGGAGGCGGGGGTATTACAATGAGCAGTTCTTC.

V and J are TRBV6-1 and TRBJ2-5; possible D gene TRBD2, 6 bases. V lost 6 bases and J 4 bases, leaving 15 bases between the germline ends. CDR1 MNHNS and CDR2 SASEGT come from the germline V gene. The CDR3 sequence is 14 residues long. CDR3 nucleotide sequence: TGTGCCAGCAGGGCGACCGGGAGTGGAGAGACCCAGTACTTC. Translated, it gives CASRATGSGETQYF.

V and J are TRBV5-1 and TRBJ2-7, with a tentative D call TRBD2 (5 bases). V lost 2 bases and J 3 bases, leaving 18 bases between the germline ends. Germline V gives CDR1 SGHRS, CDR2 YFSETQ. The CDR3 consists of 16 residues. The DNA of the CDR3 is TGCGCCAGCAGCTTTGTCTCTGGGCTAGCAGGCTACGAGCAGTACTTC. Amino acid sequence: CASSFVSGLAGYEQYF.

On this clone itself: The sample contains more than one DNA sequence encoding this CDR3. CDR3 coding DNA: TGTGCCAGCAGCTCCACCAGGGGAGAGACCCAGTACTTC. It yields the protein CASSSTRGETQYF. The genes are TRBV11-2 and TRBJ2-5; D is possibly TRBD1 (6 bases). The germline V and J ends were trimmed by 4 bases and 4 bases, with 10 bases remaining between them. Germline V gene sequence: CDR1 SGHAT, CDR2 FQNNGV. The CDR3 has 13 amino acids.

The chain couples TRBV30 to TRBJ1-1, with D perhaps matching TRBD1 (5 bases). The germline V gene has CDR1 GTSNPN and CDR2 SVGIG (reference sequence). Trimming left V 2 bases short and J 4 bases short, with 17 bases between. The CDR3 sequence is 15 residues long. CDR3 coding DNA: TGTGCCTGGAGTCCCCCGTTTAGGGGTCGCACTGAAGCTTTCTTT. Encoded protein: CAWSPPFRGRTEAFF.

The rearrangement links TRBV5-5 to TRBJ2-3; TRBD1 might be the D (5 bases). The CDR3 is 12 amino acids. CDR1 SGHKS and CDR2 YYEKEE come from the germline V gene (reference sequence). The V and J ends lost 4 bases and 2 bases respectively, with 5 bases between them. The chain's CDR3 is CASSGHTDTQYF. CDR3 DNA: TGTGCCAGCAGCGGACACACAGATACGCAGTATTTT.

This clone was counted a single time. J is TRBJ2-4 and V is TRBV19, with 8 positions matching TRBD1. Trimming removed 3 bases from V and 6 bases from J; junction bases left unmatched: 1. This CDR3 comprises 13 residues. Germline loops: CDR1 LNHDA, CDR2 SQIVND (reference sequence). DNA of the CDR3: TGTGCCAGTAGTATTACAGGGGGAAACATTCAGTACTTC. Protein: CASSITGGNIQYF.

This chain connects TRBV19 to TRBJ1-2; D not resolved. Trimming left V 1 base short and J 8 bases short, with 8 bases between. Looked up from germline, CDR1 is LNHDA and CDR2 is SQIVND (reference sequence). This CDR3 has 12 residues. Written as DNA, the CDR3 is TGTGCCAGTAGTATAGTTCCCTACGGCTACACCTTC. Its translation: CASSIVPYGYTF.

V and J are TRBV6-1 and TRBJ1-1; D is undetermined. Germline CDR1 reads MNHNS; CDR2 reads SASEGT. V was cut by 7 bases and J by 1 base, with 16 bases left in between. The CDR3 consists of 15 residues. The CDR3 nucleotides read TGTGCCAGCAACTTCCCCCCGGCAGGGAACACTGAAGCTTTCTTT. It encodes CASNFPPAGNTEAFF.